The next 27 T cell receptor beta chains were all read from a single sample in a study of Ad26.COV2.S vaccination and SARS-CoV-2 variants. Data came from immunoSEQ multiplex PCR; TCRdb stores just in-frame clones and leaves some out. The repertoire has over 350,000 clones, 80% to 90% of them found once; the top ten carry under 3.5%. Treatment here: around 19 received Ad26.COV2.S at low or high dose, single or two shots; 5 received placebo; per-sample allocation not given. On day 63 after the first injection, vaccine and placebo recipients gave samples. Sequenced here: peripheral blood, sampled in a trial of Ad26.COV2.S vaccine versus placebo. The receptors were sampled from a person between 18 and 59 years old who received the Ad26.COV2.S COVID-19 vaccine or a placebo.

V is TRBV4-1 and J is TRBJ1-1; D remains unclear. The CDR3 contains 14 residues. The V end lost 4 bases, the J end lost 4 bases, and 13 bases lay between the germline ends. Germline CDR1 and CDR2: MGHRA and YSYEKL. In DNA form, the CDR3 reads TGCGCCAGCAGCCCGGTCGGGGAAACCACTGAAGCTTTCTTT. It translates to CASSPVGETTEAFF.

The chain recombines TRBV10-3 with TRBJ2-3; TRBD2 agrees at 11 bases. The length of the CDR3 is 14 residues. Germline V gives CDR1 ENHRY, CDR2 SYGVKD. V was clipped by 6 bases and J by 5 bases; unmatched bases: 4. CDR3 region: CAIRRGLAEDTQYF. The CDR3 nucleotides read TGTGCCATCAGACGGGGACTAGCGGAAGATACGCAGTATTTT.

The chain couples TRBV7-8 to TRBJ2-7, with a possible D match to TRBD2 (6 bases). Looked up from germline, CDR1 is SGHVS and CDR2 is FQNEAQ. This CDR3 region has 12 residues. Trimming removed 7 bases at V and 3 bases at J, with 10 bases between. The CDR3 DNA follows: TGTGCCAGCAAAACGGGGGACTACGAGCAGTACTTC. Residues: CASKTGDYEQYF. The variable domain in full, with the rest retrieved from reference TRBV7-8 and TRBJ2-7, is GAGVSQSPRYKVAKRGQDVALRCDPISGHVSLFWYQQALGQGPEFLTYFQNEAQLDKSGLPSDRFFAERPEGSVSTLKIQRTQQEDSAVYLCASKTGDYEQYFGPGTRLTVT.

The chain joins TRBV19 to TRBJ2-7, with D uncertain. Germline V gene data show CDR1 as LNHDA and CDR2 as SQIVND (reference sequence). There are 13 residues in the CDR3. Trimming shortened V by 5 bases and J by 5 bases, and 13 bases separated the two germline ends. CDR3 residues: CASSPLDLNEQYF. In nucleotides, the CDR3 is TGTGCCAGTAGTCCCCTGGACCTGAACGAGCAGTACTTC. The full variable domain, rest sourced from reference TRBV19 and TRBJ2-7, is DGGITQSPKYLFRKEGQNVTLSCEQNLNHDAMYWYRQDPGQGLRLIYYSQIVNDFQKGDIAEGYSVSREKKESFPLTVTSAQKNPTAFYLCASSPLDLNEQYFGPGTRLTVT.

This sequence joins TRBV9 and TRBJ2-2, with D possibly TRBD1 on 6 matching bases. Per the germline V gene, CDR1 is SGDLS and CDR2 is YYNGEE. This CDR3 contains 15 residues. V lost 3 bases, J lost 6 bases, and 15 bases lay in between. The CDR3 spells CASSGRNTGSGELFF. The DNA of the CDR3 is TGTGCCAGCAGCGGGAGGAACACAGGGTCCGGGGAGCTGTTTTTT.

The CDR3 region is CASISRPGPGELFF. The CDR3 DNA reads as TGTGCCAGCATAAGCAGGCCTGGGCCCGGGGAGCTGTTTTTT. V is TRBV28 and J is TRBJ2-2; D unresolved. CDR1 and CDR2 from the germline V gene are MDHEN and SYDVKM. The CDR3 has 14 amino acids. V was cut by 7 bases and J by 6 bases, with 15 bases left in between.

In regard to this clone: The sample contains more than one DNA sequence encoding this CDR3. V usage is TRBV4-1 and J usage is TRBJ2-7; 9 nucleotides match TRBD1. Looked up from germline, CDR1 is MGHRA and CDR2 is YSYEKL. There are 14 residues in the CDR3. After removal of 3 bases from V and 1 base from J, the junction contained 1 base not matched to a gene. CDR3 residues: CASSQDRGSYEQYF. DNA of the CDR3: TGCGCCAGCAGCCAGGACAGGGGTTCCTACGAGCAGTACTTC.

The rearrangement links TRBV2 to TRBJ2-1; 7 nucleotides agree with TRBD1. Trimming at V came to 7 bases and at J to 2 bases, leaving 2 bases not matched to a gene. This CDR3 is 13 amino acids long. The germline V gene encodes CDR1 SNHLY and CDR2 FYNNEI. In nucleotides, the CDR3 is TGTGCCAGCACGACAGGGCCCTACAATGAGCAGTTCTTC. This encodes CASTTGPYNEQFF.

The chain couples TRBV27 to TRBJ2-3, with D tentatively TRBD1 (7 bases). The germline CDR1 and CDR2 sequences are MNHEY and SMNVEV (reference sequence). Deletions cut 6 bases from V and 6 bases from J, with 13 bases between. CDR3 length: 13 residues. This chain's CDR3 is CASSRGALDTQYF. CDR3 nucleotides: TGTGCCAGCAGCAGGGGGGCCTTGGATACGCAGTATTTT.

Details on this clone: Within the sample, other DNA sequences also encode this same CDR3. The rearrangement joins TRBV19 to TRBJ1-1; D is possibly TRBD1 (6 bases). Per the germline V gene, CDR1 is LNHDA and CDR2 is SQIVND (reference sequence). The CDR3 length is 14 residues. Trimming left V 3 bases short and J 1 base short, with 9 bases between. The CDR3 here is CASSIVGGNTEAFF. The CDR3 DNA follows: TGTGCCAGTAGTATTGTAGGGGGGAACACTGAAGCTTTCTTT.

The sample holds a few counts of this clone. The CDR3 DNA is TGTGCCAGCAGCTTGGGGACAGTCTTTGCCGATGGCTACACCTTC. Translated, it gives CASSLGTVFADGYTF. The chain uses TRBV5-6 and TRBJ1-2; D is possibly TRBD1 (6 bases). The CDR3 sequence is 15 residues long. Trimming stripped 0 bases from V and 6 bases from J, with 15 bases between. Germline V gene data show CDR1 as SGHDT and CDR2 as YYEEEE.

The chain combines TRBV5-1 with TRBJ1-4; 7 nucleotides align to TRBD1. CDR3 length equals 14 residues. V lost 5 bases and J lost 7; bases outside the gene matches: 8. Looked up from germline, CDR1 is SGHRS and CDR2 is YFSETQ. The CDR3 spells CASRGSGGFEKLFF. The CDR3 DNA reads as TGCGCCAGCAGAGGGTCAGGGGGATTTGAAAAACTGTTTTTT.

The gene calls are TRBV6-6 and TRBJ1-5, with D perhaps TRBD1 (5 bases). CDR1 is MNHNY, CDR2 SVGAGI, per germline (reference sequence). V lost 6 bases and J lost 7, with 16 bases in between. CDR3 length equals 14 residues. The CDR3 loop reads CASSYDGGSQPQHF. DNA for the CDR3: TGTGCCAGCAGCTATGACGGGGGGTCACAGCCCCAGCATTTT.

V usage is TRBV7-2 and J usage is TRBJ1-2; 7 bases agree with TRBD1. This CDR3 is built from 16 residues. Trimming at V came to 5 bases and at J to 1 base, leaving 10 bases not matched to a gene. The V gene's germline CDR1 is SGHTA and CDR2 FQGNSA. In DNA form, the CDR3 reads TGTGCCAGCAGCCCAACAACAGGGGCCTATAACTATGGCTACACCTTC. This translates into CASSPTTGAYNYGYTF.

J is TRBJ2-1 and V is TRBV7-9; 9 bases map to TRBD2. CDR3 size: 15 residues. The V gene end was trimmed by 2 bases and the J gene end by 7 bases; junction bases not matched to a gene: 6. CDR1 is SEHNR, CDR2 FQNEAQ, per germline (reference sequence). CDR3 loop: CASSLLSRGGNEQFF. The CDR3 DNA reads as TGTGCCAGCAGCTTACTGTCGCGGGGGGGAAATGAGCAGTTCTTC. Combining the CDR3 with reference TRBV7-9 and TRBJ2-1 gives the whole variable domain DTGVSQNPRHKITKRGQNVTFRCDPISEHNRLYWYRQTLGQGPEFLTYFQNEAQLEKSRLLSDRFSAERPKGSFSTLEIQRTEQGDSAMYLCASSLLSRGGNEQFFGPGTRLTVL.

The chain employs TRBV11-3 and TRBJ2-2; D not certain. CDR3 length: 13 residues. In germline, CDR1 is SGHNT, CDR2 YENEEA. The V gene lost 5 bases and the J gene lost 7 bases, with 11 bases spanning the gap. In DNA form, the CDR3 reads TGTGCCAGCAGCCCGTGGTCGCTCGGGGAGCTGTTTTTT. Translation gives CASSPWSLGELFF.

The table lists this clone with a count of one. V usage is TRBV5-1 and J usage is TRBJ1-4, with a weak D call TRBD1 (6 bases). Deletions cut 4 bases from V and 8 bases from J, with 15 bases between. This CDR3 has 14 residues. Germline V gene data show CDR1 as SGHRS and CDR2 as YFSETQ. The CDR3 sequence: CASSLDSGGEKLFF. The CDR3 DNA is TGCGCCAGCAGCCTGGACAGTGGCGGGGAAAAACTGTTTTTT.

To note about this clone: The junction departs from the called germline gene at one end, perhaps through a read error. This chain connects TRBV5-6 to TRBJ2-7; TRBD1 aligns across 8 bases. Germline CDR1 is SGHDT and CDR2 is YYEEEE. The CDR3 totals 14 residues. The CDR3 DNA reads TGTGCCAGCAGACAACAGGGGGTGATCTACAAGCAGTACTTC. This gives the protein CASRQQGVIYKQYF.

The gene calls are TRBV5-1 and TRBJ2-5; D is uncertain. Germline V gene lookup returns CDR1 SGHRS and CDR2 YFSETQ. The CDR3 is 14 residues long. Trimming took off 0 bases at V and 1 base at J, with 7 bases between the two ends. CDR3 amino acids: CASSLAQAQETQYF. DNA for the CDR3: TGCGCCAGCAGCTTGGCGCAGGCCCAAGAGACCCAGTACTTC.

The V and J genes are TRBV7-8 and TRBJ1-4, with D uncertain. CDR3 length: 16 residues. V lost 1 base to trimming and J lost 0 bases, with 9 bases between them. The germline V gene encodes CDR1 SGHVS and CDR2 FQNEAQ. The CDR3, as DNA: TGTGCCAGCAGCTTAGTGGGAGGGCCAACTAATGAAAAACTGTTTTTT. Amino acids: CASSLVGGPTNEKLFF.

This clone was detected only a few times. The chain is built from TRBV11-2 and TRBJ1-5, with no clear D. Trimming cost V 5 bases and J 1 base, with 9 bases left between them. Per germline, CDR1 SGHAT and CDR2 FQNNGV. The CDR3 runs 14 residues. CDR3 sequence reads: CASSTGGSNQPQHF. CDR3 DNA: TGTGCCAGCAGCACCGGAGGGAGCAATCAGCCCCAGCATTTT. Filled out from reference TRBV11-2 and TRBJ1-5, the complete variable domain reads EAGVAQSPRYKIIEKRQSVAFWCNPISGHATLYWYQQILGQGPKLLIQFQNNGVVDDSQLPKDRFSAERLKGVDSTLKIQPAKLEDSAVYLCASSTGGSNQPQHFGDGTRLSIL.

This clone was recorded only once. The genes are TRBV9 and TRBJ1-1; perhaps TRBD1 as D (5 bases). Trimming removed 4 bases at V and 1 base at J, with 17 bases between. Germline loops: CDR1 SGDLS, CDR2 YYNGEE. The CDR3 is 16 residues long. The CDR3 here is CASSPNLQGENTEAFF. DNA of the CDR3: TGTGCCAGCAGCCCCAATCTGCAGGGAGAGAACACTGAAGCTTTCTTT. The full variable domain, with the rest looked up from reference TRBV9 and TRBJ1-1, is DSGVTQTPKHLITATGQRVTLRCSPRSGDLSVYWYQQSLDQGLQFLIQYYNGEERAKGNILERFSAQQFPDLHSELNLSSLELGDSALYFCASSPNLQGENTEAFFGQGTRLTVV.

This clone was seen just once. This chain connects TRBV11-3 to TRBJ2-5; 13 bases match TRBD2. The CDR3 loop spans 15 amino acids. Germline V CDR1 and CDR2: SGHNT, YENEEA. V dropped 4 bases and J dropped 6; count of bases not matched to a gene: 5. This CDR3 is CASSYTSGGAQTQYF. CDR3 bases: TGTGCCAGCAGCTATACTAGCGGGGGGGCTCAGACCCAGTACTTC.

This rearrangement joins TRBV30 to TRBJ2-5, with D perhaps TRBD1 (6 bases). The germline V gene encodes CDR1 GTSNPN and CDR2 SVGIG (reference sequence). The V gene lost 3 bases and the J gene lost 3 bases, with 11 bases spanning the gap. This CDR3 is built from 13 residues. For the CDR3, the DNA is TGTGCCTGGAGGGAACAGGGCGAAGAGACCCAGTACTTC. It is translated as CAWREQGEETQYF.

This chain uses TRBV11-1 with TRBJ2-1; D unclear. V was clipped by 7 bases and J by 8 bases, with 21 bases between them. The CDR3 extends over 15 amino acids. Germline-derived CDR1 and CDR2 are SGHAT and FQDESV (reference sequence). The CDR3 nucleotides read TGTGCCAGCACCAACTCGGGTCTCCTTTCCGATGAGCAGTTCTTC. This sequence encodes CASTNSGLLSDEQFF.

V and J are TRBV11-2 and TRBJ2-7, with 9 bases that match TRBD1. Germline V lookup: CDR1 SGHAT, CDR2 FQNNGV. Unmatched junction bases numbered 6, after V lost 4 bases and J lost 2 bases. This CDR3 region has 15 residues. The CDR3 DNA reads TGTGCCAGCAGCTCCCAACAGGGGGCCGCCTACGAGCAGTACTTC. Protein sequence: CASSSQQGAAYEQYF.

V is TRBV10-2 and J is TRBJ1-5; 9 bases agree with TRBD1. The germline gives CDR1 WSHSY, CDR2 SAAADI. The CDR3 length is 14 residues. V lost 2 bases to trimming and J lost 6 bases; unmatched junction nucleotides: 2. DNA of the CDR3: TGCGCCAGCAGTGAGACAGGGGGCGTTCAGCCCCAGCATTTT. This sequence encodes CASSETGGVQPQHF.